What follows are 24 T cell receptor beta chains derived from one specimen sequenced in a study of blood T cells in healthy people across ages. A second 7 to 11 cycle PCR used barcoded and J-beta primers. Each CDR3 protein gets one entry after TCRdb re-called the 5' RACE reads with MiXCR. The sample yields 600,000 to 900,000 distinct CDR3 sequences, around a quarter seen once. The same specimen was also included in a second study, on T cells of mothers and their children.

Material for sequencing was blood. The receptors were gathered from a boy aged 5-17 years in good health.

This chain uses TRBV9 with TRBJ2-5; D tentatively reads TRBD1 or TRBD2 (5 bases each). CDR3 length: 12 residues. Trimming shortened V by 4 bases and J by 11 bases, and 15 bases separated the two germline ends. Germline CDR1 and CDR2: SGDLS and YYNGEE. Here the CDR3 reads CASSPGTQEQYF. The DNA for the CDR3 is TGTGCCAGCAGCCCCGGGACGCAAGAGCAGTACTTC.

This clonotype was seen many times. The chain joins TRBV6-6 to TRBJ2-5; the match to TRBD1 covers 9 bases. The V gene's germline CDR1 is MNHNY and CDR2 SVGAGI (reference sequence). This CDR3 contains 16 residues. V lost 1 base to trimming and J lost 3 bases; unmatched junction nucleotides: 6. The CDR3 spells CASSYFGTGYEETQYF. CDR3 nucleotides: TGTGCCAGCAGTTACTTCGGGACAGGGTATGAAGAGACCCAGTACTTC.

Comments on this clonotype: Compared with germline, one end of the junction differs, possibly owing to a read error. The genes are TRBV5-1 and TRBJ2-1, with TRBD1 as a possible D gene (6 bases). This CDR3 contains 14 residues. The V gene's germline CDR1 is SGHRS and CDR2 YFSETQ. CDR3 amino acids: CASSLQGPYNEQFF. DNA of the CDR3: TGTGCCAGCAGCTTACAGGGCCCTTACAATGAGCAGTTCTTC.

The chain uses TRBV20-1 and TRBJ1-6, with TRBD1 matching 8 bases. After removal of 2 bases from V and 2 bases from J, the junction contained 11 bases not matched to a gene. CDR3 size: 18 residues. Germline CDR1 DFQATT, CDR2 SNEGSKA (reference sequence). CDR3 region: CSARSGQGAGTYNSPLHF. CDR3 sequence (DNA): TGCAGTGCTAGAAGCGGGCAGGGGGCCGGGACCTATAATTCACCCCTCCACTTT.

J is TRBJ1-1 and V is TRBV27; TRBD1 might be the D (5 bases). The CDR3 extends over 13 amino acids. Trimming pared 10 bases from V and 0 bases from J, leaving 12 bases between. CDR1 is MNHEY and CDR2 is SMNVEV in the germline V gene (reference sequence). The CDR3 protein is CATRDGVNTEAFF. The CDR3 DNA is TGTGCCACAAGGGACGGAGTGAACACTGAAGCTTTCTTT.

The chain employs TRBV14 and TRBJ1-6; perhaps TRBD1 as D (5 bases). The CDR3 runs 17 residues. Trimming left V 6 bases short and J 7 bases short, with 22 bases between. Germline CDR1 reads SGHDN; CDR2 reads FVKESK. This CDR3 is CASRAGTQKVGNSPLHF. As DNA, the CDR3 is TGTGCCAGCAGAGCCGGGACTCAAAAAGTCGGGAATTCACCCCTCCACTTT.

The rearrangement links TRBV6-2 or TRBV6-3 to TRBJ2-4; 7 bases agree with TRBD1. This CDR3 is 13 amino acids long. Germline V gene data show CDR1 as MNHEY and CDR2 as SVGEGT. V lost 5 bases and J lost 5; bases outside the gene matches: 3. Here the CDR3 reads CASSGQVENIQYF. The DNA for the CDR3 is TGTGCCAGCAGTGGACAGGTGGAAAACATTCAGTACTTC.

In the case of this clonotype: An end of the junction differs from the germline gene, which may be a read error. This chain links TRBV11-2 with TRBJ2-5; D unresolved. In germline, CDR1 is SGHAT, CDR2 FQNNGV. The CDR3 contains 14 residues. The CDR3 nucleotides read TGTGCCCGCAGCTTTGGGCCATACCAAGAGACCCAGTACTTC. Translation gives CARSFGPYQETQYF.

The rearrangement joins TRBV12-3 or TRBV12-4 to TRBJ1-4, with D maybe TRBD1 (6 bases). The CDR3 is 13 amino acids. Deletions cut 6 bases from V and 5 bases from J, with 10 bases between. CDR3 loop: CASSTGQNEKLFF. The DNA of the CDR3 is TGTGCCAGCAGCACAGGGCAAAATGAAAAACTGTTTTTT.

The chain carries TRBV5-1 and TRBJ2-7, with unresolved D. CDR3 length: 14 amino acids. From germline, CDR1 is SGHRS and CDR2 YFSETQ. V was pared by 3 bases and J by 0 bases, with 10 bases between. CDR3 region: CASSSHTGSYEQYF. CDR3 DNA sequence: TGCGCCAGCAGCTCACACACTGGCTCCTACGAGCAGTACTTC.

V and J are TRBV5-5 and TRBJ2-7, with a possible D match to TRBD1 (6 bases). V dropped 0 bases and J dropped 0 bases, with 10 bases sitting between them. Germline V gene data show CDR1 as SGHKS and CDR2 as YYEKEE (reference sequence). CDR3 size: 15 residues. CDR3 amino acids: CASSLVGQISYEQYF. CDR3 DNA sequence: TGTGCCAGCAGCTTGGTAGGACAGATCTCCTACGAGCAGTACTTC.

This clonotype was seen a few times. V and J are TRBV7-9 and TRBJ1-2; weak D call: TRBD1 (6 bases). Trimming took off 0 bases at V and 8 bases at J, with 10 bases between the two ends. From germline, CDR1 is SEHNR and CDR2 FQNEAQ (reference sequence). This CDR3 is built from 13 residues. The DNA for the CDR3 is TGTGCCAGCAGCTTAGCCTACAGGGCCGGCTACACCTTC. Translated, it gives CASSLAYRAGYTF.

This clonotype was counted between two and nine times. V and J are TRBV20-1 and TRBJ2-1; 9 bases agree with TRBD1. The V gene's germline CDR1 is DFQATT and CDR2 SNEGSKA (reference sequence). The junction had 13 bases not matched to a gene; V was cut back by 6 bases and J by 7 bases. The CDR3 is 15 amino acids. The CDR3 reads CSAGPGQGNTNEQFF. CDR3 bases: TGCAGTGCCGGTCCGGGACAGGGTAATACGAATGAGCAGTTCTTC.

This chain links TRBV20-1 with TRBJ1-1; 7 bases align to TRBD1. CDR1 and CDR2 (germline): DFQATT, SNEGSKA (reference sequence). The ends lost 0 bases at V and 7 bases at J; junction bases unmatched: 8. The CDR3 loop spans 14 amino acids. The chain's CDR3 is CSAREGTEKLEAFF. CDR3 DNA sequence: TGCAGTGCTAGAGAAGGGACAGAAAAACTTGAAGCTTTCTTT.

Only one count was recorded for this clonotype. V and J are TRBV5-1 and TRBJ1-2; 10 nucleotides agree with TRBD1. This CDR3 is 15 amino acids long. Germline CDR1 reads SGHRS; CDR2 reads YFSETQ. J lost 2 bases, V lost 3 bases, and 4 bases had no gene match. As DNA, the CDR3 is TGCGCCAGCAGCTCGCGACAGGGGGCGAACTATGGCTACACCTTC. This codes for CASSSRQGANYGYTF.

The chain links TRBV2 to TRBJ2-7; 7 bases are a match to TRBD2. J gave up 3 bases and V 10 bases, and 9 bases lay outside the gene matches. Germline V gene lookup returns CDR1 SNHLY and CDR2 FYNNEI. This CDR3 has 13 residues. The CDR3 DNA reads TGTGCCACCGCGGAGCGGGACCTCTACGAGCAGTACTTC. Its translation is CATAERDLYEQYF.

This clonotype was detected ten times or more. V usage is TRBV5-1 and J usage is TRBJ2-5, with 8 nucleotides matching TRBD2. Germline V gene data show CDR1 as SGHRS and CDR2 as YFSETQ. The CDR3 sequence is 16 residues long. The V segment lost 7 bases and the J segment 5 bases; nucleotides outside the gene matches: 16. The CDR3: CASGRESGGLSETQYF. The CDR3 region has the DNA TGCGCCAGCGGCCGGGAGAGCGGGGGTCTCTCGGAGACCCAGTACTTC.

This clonotype was seen a few times. V gene TRBV28 combines with J gene TRBJ2-1, with TRBD1 identical over 7 bases. CDR3 length: 15 residues. Unmatched junction bases numbered 11, after V lost 5 bases and J lost 7 bases. Germline V gives CDR1 MDHEN, CDR2 SYDVKM. The CDR3 is CASSLDRAVRNEQFF. The CDR3 DNA sequence: TGTGCCAGCAGTCTTGACAGGGCTGTTAGAAATGAGCAGTTCTTC.

There are a few counts of this clonotype. This chain links TRBV2 with TRBJ2-1; weak D call: TRBD2 (6 bases). There are 13 residues in the CDR3. The V and J ends lost 6 bases and 4 bases respectively, with 10 bases between them. CDR1 is SNHLY, CDR2 FYNNEI, per germline. CDR3 sequence: CASRKRGYNEQFF. The DNA of the CDR3 is TGTGCCAGCAGGAAACGGGGGTACAATGAGCAGTTCTTC.

The V and J genes are TRBV20-1 and TRBJ1-4; TRBD1 is a possible D gene (6 bases). The CDR3 loop spans 16 amino acids. The V gene's germline CDR1 is DFQATT and CDR2 SNEGSKA (reference sequence). V was trimmed by 4 bases and J by 0 bases, leaving 15 bases between them. CDR3 residues: CSANLLRGATNEKLFF. In DNA form, the CDR3 reads TGCAGTGCTAACTTATTAAGGGGGGCAACTAATGAAAAACTGTTTTTT.

The chain has TRBV4-1 and TRBJ2-4; the match to TRBD2 covers 12 bases. The CDR3 has 18 residues. The germline CDR1 and CDR2 sequences are MGHRA and YSYEKL. The junction had 10 bases not matched to a gene; V was cut back by 2 bases and J by 5 bases. The CDR3 here is CASSQQKGTSGHQNIQYF. The CDR3 nucleotides are TGCGCCAGCAGCCAACAGAAGGGGACTAGCGGGCACCAAAACATTCAGTACTTC.

The chain joins TRBV20-1 to TRBJ1-1, with D uncertain. V was cut by 2 bases and J by 6 bases, with 7 bases left in between. The CDR3 loop spans 11 amino acids. From germline, CDR1 is DFQATT and CDR2 SNEGSKA (reference sequence). The CDR3 sequence is CSARLVAEAFF. The CDR3 bases are TGCAGTGCTAGATTAGTGGCTGAAGCTTTCTTT.

This chain connects TRBV5-1 to TRBJ2-1, with D maybe TRBD2 (5 bases). The ends were cut back, 6 bases at V and 4 bases at J, with 14 bases in the middle. The CDR3 runs 14 residues. Germline CDR1 SGHRS, CDR2 YFSETQ. Here the CDR3 reads CASKGDLQYNEQFF. The DNA for the CDR3 is TGCGCCAGCAAGGGAGATTTGCAATACAATGAGCAGTTCTTC. The full variable domain, with the rest looked up from reference TRBV5-1 and TRBJ2-1, is KAGVTQTPRYLIKTRGQQVTLSCSPISGHRSVSWYQQTPGQGLQFLFEYFSETQRNKGNFPGRFSGRQFSNSRSEMNVSTLELGDSALYLCASKGDLQYNEQFFGPGTRLTVL.

The rearrangement joins TRBV3-1 to TRBJ2-1; TRBD2 agrees at 7 bases. The end of the DNA aligns better with TRBJ2-7, so the J call may be wrong. CDR3 length: 16 amino acids. CDR1 and CDR2 from the germline V gene are LGHDT and YNNKEL (reference sequence). The CDR3 protein is CASSQGRRGTSYEQYF. CDR3 bases: TGTGCCAGCAGCCAAGGTCGGCGGGGGACTTCCTACGAGCAGTACTTC.